A selection of T cell receptor beta chains follows, all from one sample in a study of T cells in localized non-small cell lung cancer. This table comes from immunoSEQ multiplex PCR, and its TCRdb copy is limited to in-frame clones, with some not included. The data show 70,000 to 85,000 clones, with about 88% seen just once and 1% to 1.5% held by the top ten. Here the sequenced sample was peripheral blood, taken before any cancer treatment. These receptor sequences come from a female donor older than 55 with stage I lung adenocarcinoma. CDR3s include the opening cysteine and the closing phenylalanine or tryptophan. Each record gives: J gene, CDR3 length, V gene, clone size, D gene, CDR3 DNA, CDR3 protein. D genes are given only for firm matches. The size field is filled for only some rows; it gives once, few, many or a size class.

TRBJ1-1	13	TRBV5-4	.	TRBD1	TGTGCCAGCAGCTCCGGACAGGTTGAAACCGCTTTCTTT	CASSSGQVETAFF
TRBJ2-7	12	TRBV5-8	.	TRBD1	TGTGTTATGGGACAGGGTGCCTACGAGCAGTACTTC	CVMGQGAYEQYF
TRBJ2-4	14	TRBV4-1	.	.	TGCGCCAGCAGCCAAGATTATTCCGGACTCCCTCGGTCCTTC	CASSQDYSGLPRSF
TRBJ1-2	11	TRBV2	.	.	TGTGCCAGCGTAGGGCAAGATGGCTACACCTTC	CASVGQDGYTF
TRBJ2-5	17	TRBV7-2	.	.	TGTGCCAGCAGCTCGAGGCCTTTAGGGATGTACCAAGAGACCCAGTACTTC	CASSSRPLGMYQETQYF
TRBJ2-3	15	TRBV7-2	.	.	TGTGCCAGCAGCTTATCGGGGGAGGCGACAGATACGCAGTATTTT	CASSLSGEATDTQYF
TRBJ2-1	15	TRBV6-5	.	TRBD2	TGTGCCAGCAGTTACCGACTAGCGGGAATAAATGAGCAGTTCTTC	CASSYRLAGINEQFF
TRBJ1-2	10	TRBV6-1	.	.	TGTGCCAGCTATTTACGGGGGTCCACCTTC	CASYLRGSTF
TRBJ1-1	14	TRBV7-2	.	.	TGTGCCAGCAGCCGACAGAGGGGGAACACTGAAGCTTTCTTT	CASSRQRGNTEAFF
TRBJ2-4	13	TRBV9	.	.	TGTGCCAGCAGCGGGGGTGGAGAAAACATTCAGTACTTC	CASSGGGENIQYF
TRBJ2-5	13	TRBV5-4	.	TRBD1	TGTGCCAGCAGCTTGGATCGACAGGGGATCCAGTACTTC	CASSLDRQGIQYF
TRBJ2-7	14	TRBV18	.	.	TGTGCCAGCTCACCATCCCAGGAGACGTACGAGCAGTACTTC	CASSPSQETYEQYF
TRBJ2-5	12	TRBV29-1	once	.	TGCAGCGTTGGGTCCACGTCGGAGACCCAGTACTTC	CSVGSTSETQYF
TRBJ1-4	16	TRBV19	.	.	TGTGCCAGTAGTACCCTACAGCTCCCGCTGGTCGAAAAACTGTTTTTT	CASSTLQLPLVEKLFF
TRBJ2-3	17	TRBV29-1	once	TRBD2	TGCAGCGTTGAAGGCTCGCTGGGGAGGGCGTCTAGGTTAACGCAGTATTTT	CSVEGSLGRASRLTQYF
TRBJ1-3	16	TRBV6-4	.	.	TGTGCCAGCAGCGATTGGGCCGACCTTACACGACGCACCATATATTTT	CASSDWADLTRRTIYF
TRBJ1-2	13	TRBV7-8	.	TRBD1	TGTGCCAGCAGCCGTGGGACAGCCTATGGCTACACCTTC	CASSRGTAYGYTF
TRBJ1-2	16	TRBV5-4	.	TRBD1	TGTGCCAGCAGCCCTCGAGGGGGCGGGTTGAACTATGGCTACACCTTC	CASSPRGGGLNYGYTF
TRBJ2-7	16	TRBV7-2	.	TRBD2	TGTGCCAGCAGCTTACGTCTAGCGGGAGGTACGGGCGAGCAGTACTTC	CASSLRLAGGTGEQYF
TRBJ1-6	17	TRBV2	.	.	TGTGCCAGCAGCCCCGAGGGACAAAGGGTTTATAATTCACCCCTCCACTTT	CASSPEGQRVYNSPLHF
TRBJ2-1	15	TRBV4-1	.	.	TGCGCCAGCAGCCAAGTGGGGCCCATGAGGAATGAGCAGTTCTTC	CASSQVGPMRNEQFF
TRBJ1-4	13	TRBV5-6	.	.	TGTGCCAGCAGCTCAGCGCAGGGAAGGCCGCTGGCCTTT	CASSSAQGRPLAF
TRBJ2-5	16	TRBV19	.	TRBD2	TGTGCCAGTAGTAGGCCTAGCGGGGGGGCTCAAGAGACCCAGTACTTC	CASSRPSGGAQETQYF
TRBJ2-3	15	TRBV6-4	.	TRBD2	TGTGCCAGCAGAAGGCTCGAGCGGGAGGGCGGCACGCAGTATTTT	CASRRLEREGGTQYF
TRBJ1-5	15	TRBV5-5	few	TRBD1	TGTGCCAGCAGCTTGGTCCCAGGGGGCACTCAGCCCCAGCATTTT	CASSLVPGGTQPQHF
TRBJ2-7	15	TRBV11-2	.	TRBD2	TGTGCCAGCAGCTCCGACTATTTCGGGGGGTACGAGCAGTACTTC	CASSSDYFGGYEQYF
TRBJ2-7	14	TRBV5-6	few	.	TGTGCCAGCAGCCGCCGACGGAGCTCCTACGAGCAGTACTTC	CASSRRRSSYEQYF
TRBJ1-5	13	TRBV5-1	.	.	TGCGCCAGCAGCTTGGACGGTAATCAGCCCCAGCATTTT	CASSLDGNQPQHF